This T cell receptor beta chain derives from a study of T cells in localized non-small cell lung cancer. The repertoire was sequenced with immunoSEQ multiplex PCR; TCRdb's copy has only in-frame clones and lacks some. There are approximately 80,000 clones in the sample; approximately 80% occur only once, and about a tenth lies in the top ten. The CDR3 has 16 amino acids. Trimming cost V 4 bases and J 2 bases, with 18 bases left between them. Germline V gene data show CDR1 as SGHNT and CDR2 as YYREEE (reference sequence). Sample: peripheral blood, taken before any cancer treatment. The genes are TRBV5-4 and TRBJ2-5; tentative D call: TRBD1 (5 bases). The sequence was obtained from a female donor of 60 years or more with stage I lung adenocarcinoma. CDR3 protein: CASSQSRTRGQETQYF. CDR3 nucleotide sequence: TGTGCCAGCAGCCAAAGCCGGACAAGGGGACAAGAGACCCAGTACTTC.